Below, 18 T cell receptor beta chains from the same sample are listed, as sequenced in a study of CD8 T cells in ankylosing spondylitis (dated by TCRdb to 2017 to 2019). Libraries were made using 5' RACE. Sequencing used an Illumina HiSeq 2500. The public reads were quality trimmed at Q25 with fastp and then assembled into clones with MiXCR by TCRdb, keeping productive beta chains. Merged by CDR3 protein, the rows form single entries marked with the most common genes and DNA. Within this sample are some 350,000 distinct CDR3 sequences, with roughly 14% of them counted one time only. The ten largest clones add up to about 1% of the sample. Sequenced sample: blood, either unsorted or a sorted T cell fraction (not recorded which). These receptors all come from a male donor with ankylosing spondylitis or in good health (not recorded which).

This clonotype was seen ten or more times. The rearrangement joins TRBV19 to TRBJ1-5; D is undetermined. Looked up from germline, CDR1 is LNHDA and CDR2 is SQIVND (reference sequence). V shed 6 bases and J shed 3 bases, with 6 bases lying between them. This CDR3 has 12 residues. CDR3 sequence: CASSHTNQPQHF. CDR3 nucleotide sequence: TGTGCCAGTAGCCATACCAATCAGCCCCAGCATTTT. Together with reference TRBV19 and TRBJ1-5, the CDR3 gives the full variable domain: DGGITQSPKYLFRKEGQNVTLSCEQNLNHDAMYWYRQDPGQGLRLIYYSQIVNDFQKGDIAEGYSVSREKKESFPLTVTSAQKNPTAFYLCASSHTNQPQHFGDGTRLSIL.

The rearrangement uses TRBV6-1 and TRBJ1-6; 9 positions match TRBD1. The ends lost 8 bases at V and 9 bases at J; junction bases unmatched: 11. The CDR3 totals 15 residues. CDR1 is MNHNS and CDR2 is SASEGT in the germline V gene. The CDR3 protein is CASHPDRGVGSPLHF. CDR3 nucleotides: TGTGCCAGCCACCCGGACAGGGGCGTTGGTTCACCCCTCCACTTT.

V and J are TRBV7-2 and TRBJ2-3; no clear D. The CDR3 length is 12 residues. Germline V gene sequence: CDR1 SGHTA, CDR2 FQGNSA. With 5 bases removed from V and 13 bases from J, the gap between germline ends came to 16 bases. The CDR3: CASSVGLGLEYF. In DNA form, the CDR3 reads TGTGCCAGCAGCGTCGGTTTGGGCCTCGAGTATTTT.

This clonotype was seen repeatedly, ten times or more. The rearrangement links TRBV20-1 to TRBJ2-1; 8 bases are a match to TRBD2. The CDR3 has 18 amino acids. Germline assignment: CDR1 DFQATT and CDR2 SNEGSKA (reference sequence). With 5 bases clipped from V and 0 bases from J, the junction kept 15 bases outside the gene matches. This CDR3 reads CSAGGGLAGRSSYNEQFF. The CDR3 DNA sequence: TGCAGTGCTGGGGGGGGCTTAGCGGGAAGGAGCTCCTACAATGAGCAGTTCTTC.

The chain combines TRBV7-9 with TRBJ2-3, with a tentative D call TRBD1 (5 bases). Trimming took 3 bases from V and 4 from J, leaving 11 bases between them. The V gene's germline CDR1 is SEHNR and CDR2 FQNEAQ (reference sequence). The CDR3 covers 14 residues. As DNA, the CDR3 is TGTGCCAGCAGCTTTCGAGACAGATCAGATACGCAGTATTTT. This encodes CASSFRDRSDTQYF.

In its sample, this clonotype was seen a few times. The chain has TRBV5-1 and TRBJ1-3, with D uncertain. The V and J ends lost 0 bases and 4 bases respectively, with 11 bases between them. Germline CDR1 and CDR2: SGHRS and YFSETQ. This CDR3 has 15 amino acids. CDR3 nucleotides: TGCGCCAGCAGCTTGGATTGGGGATCGGGAAACACCATATATTTT. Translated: CASSLDWGSGNTIYF.

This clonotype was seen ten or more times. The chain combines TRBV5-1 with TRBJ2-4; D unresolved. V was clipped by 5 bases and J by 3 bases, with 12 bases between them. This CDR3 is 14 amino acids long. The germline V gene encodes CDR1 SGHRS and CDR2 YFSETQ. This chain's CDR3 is CASSNGPDKNIQYF. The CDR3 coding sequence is TGCGCCAGCAGTAACGGGCCGGACAAAAACATTCAGTACTTC.

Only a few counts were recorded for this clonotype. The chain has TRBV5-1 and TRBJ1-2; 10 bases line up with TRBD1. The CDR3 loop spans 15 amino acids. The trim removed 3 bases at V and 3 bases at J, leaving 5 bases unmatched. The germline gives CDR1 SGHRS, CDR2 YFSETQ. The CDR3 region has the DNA TGCGCCAGCAGCTCCCGGGACAGGGGAGACTATGGCTACACCTTC. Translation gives CASSSRDRGDYGYTF.

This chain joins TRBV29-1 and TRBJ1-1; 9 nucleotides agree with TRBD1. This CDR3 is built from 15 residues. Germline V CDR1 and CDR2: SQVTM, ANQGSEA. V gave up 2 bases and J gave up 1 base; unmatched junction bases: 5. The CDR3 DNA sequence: TGCAGCGTTGAAAGGACAGGGGTTCCGAACACTGAAGCTTTCTTT. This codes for CSVERTGVPNTEAFF.

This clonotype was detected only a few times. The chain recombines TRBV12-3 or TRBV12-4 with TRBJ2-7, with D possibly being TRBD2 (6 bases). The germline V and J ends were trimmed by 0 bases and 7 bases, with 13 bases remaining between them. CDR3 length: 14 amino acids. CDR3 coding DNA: TGTGCCAGCAGTTTAGCTGGAGGGTCCCGGGAGCAGTACTTC. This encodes CASSLAGGSREQYF.

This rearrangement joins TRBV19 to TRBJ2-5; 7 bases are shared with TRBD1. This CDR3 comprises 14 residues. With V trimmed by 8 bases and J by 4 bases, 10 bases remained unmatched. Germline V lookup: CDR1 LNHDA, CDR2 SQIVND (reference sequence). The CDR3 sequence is CASASGGMGETQYF. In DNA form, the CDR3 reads TGTGCCAGTGCCTCAGGGGGAATGGGAGAGACCCAGTACTTC. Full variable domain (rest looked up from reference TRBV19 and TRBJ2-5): DGGITQSPKYLFRKEGQNVTLSCEQNLNHDAMYWYRQDPGQGLRLIYYSQIVNDFQKGDIAEGYSVSREKKESFPLTVTSAQKNPTAFYLCASASGGMGETQYFGPGTRLLVL.

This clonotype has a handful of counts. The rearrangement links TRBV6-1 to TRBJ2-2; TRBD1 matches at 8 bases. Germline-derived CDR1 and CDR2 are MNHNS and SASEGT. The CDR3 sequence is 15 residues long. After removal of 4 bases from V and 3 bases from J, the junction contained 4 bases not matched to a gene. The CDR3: CASSGYRGDTGELFF. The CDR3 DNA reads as TGTGCCAGCAGTGGCTACAGGGGGGACACCGGGGAGCTGTTTTTT.

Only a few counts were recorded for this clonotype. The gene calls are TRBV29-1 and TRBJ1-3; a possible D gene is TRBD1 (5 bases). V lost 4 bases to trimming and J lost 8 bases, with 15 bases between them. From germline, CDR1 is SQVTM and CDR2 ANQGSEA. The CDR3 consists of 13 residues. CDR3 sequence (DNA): TGCAGCGTTGTGACAGCCAGGAGAGACACCATATATTTT. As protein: CSVVTARRDTIYF.

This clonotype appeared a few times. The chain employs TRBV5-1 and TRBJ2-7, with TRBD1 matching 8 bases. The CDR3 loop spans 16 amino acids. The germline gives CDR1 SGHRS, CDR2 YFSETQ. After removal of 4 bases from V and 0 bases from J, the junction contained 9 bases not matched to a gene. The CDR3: CASSPQGQGLSYEQYF. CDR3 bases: TGCGCCAGCAGCCCCCAAGGACAGGGCCTCTCCTACGAGCAGTACTTC. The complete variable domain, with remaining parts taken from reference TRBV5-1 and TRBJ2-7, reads KAGVTQTPRYLIKTRGQQVTLSCSPISGHRSVSWYQQTPGQGLQFLFEYFSETQRNKGNFPGRFSGRQFSNSRSEMNVSTLELGDSALYLCASSPQGQGLSYEQYFGPGTRLTVT.

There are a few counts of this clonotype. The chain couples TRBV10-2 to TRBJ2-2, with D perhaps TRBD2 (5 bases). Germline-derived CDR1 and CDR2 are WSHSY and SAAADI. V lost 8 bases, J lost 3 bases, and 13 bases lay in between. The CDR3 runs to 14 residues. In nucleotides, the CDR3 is TGCGCCAGCCTTTGGGCGGGTCACACCGGGGAGCTGTTTTTT. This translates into CASLWAGHTGELFF.

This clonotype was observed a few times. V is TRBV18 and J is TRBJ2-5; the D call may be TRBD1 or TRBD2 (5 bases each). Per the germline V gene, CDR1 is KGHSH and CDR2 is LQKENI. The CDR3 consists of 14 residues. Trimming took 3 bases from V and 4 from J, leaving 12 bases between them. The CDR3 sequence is CASSPGVGRETQYF. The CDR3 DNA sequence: TGTGCCAGCTCACCGGGGGTTGGTAGAGAGACCCAGTACTTC.

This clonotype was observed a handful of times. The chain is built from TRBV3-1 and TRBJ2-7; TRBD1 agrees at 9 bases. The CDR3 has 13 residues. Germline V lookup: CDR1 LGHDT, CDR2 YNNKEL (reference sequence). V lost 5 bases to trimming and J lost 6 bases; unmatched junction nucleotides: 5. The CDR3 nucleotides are TGTGCCAGCAGCTCCCAGACAGGGGGCGAGCAGTACTTC. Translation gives CASSSQTGGEQYF.

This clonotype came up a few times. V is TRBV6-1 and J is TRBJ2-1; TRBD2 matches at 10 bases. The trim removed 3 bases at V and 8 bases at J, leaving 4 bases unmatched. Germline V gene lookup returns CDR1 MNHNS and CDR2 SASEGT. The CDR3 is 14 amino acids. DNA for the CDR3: TGTGCCAGCAGTGAGAGCGGGAGGGCCGATGAGCAGTTCTTC. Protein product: CASSESGRADEQFF.